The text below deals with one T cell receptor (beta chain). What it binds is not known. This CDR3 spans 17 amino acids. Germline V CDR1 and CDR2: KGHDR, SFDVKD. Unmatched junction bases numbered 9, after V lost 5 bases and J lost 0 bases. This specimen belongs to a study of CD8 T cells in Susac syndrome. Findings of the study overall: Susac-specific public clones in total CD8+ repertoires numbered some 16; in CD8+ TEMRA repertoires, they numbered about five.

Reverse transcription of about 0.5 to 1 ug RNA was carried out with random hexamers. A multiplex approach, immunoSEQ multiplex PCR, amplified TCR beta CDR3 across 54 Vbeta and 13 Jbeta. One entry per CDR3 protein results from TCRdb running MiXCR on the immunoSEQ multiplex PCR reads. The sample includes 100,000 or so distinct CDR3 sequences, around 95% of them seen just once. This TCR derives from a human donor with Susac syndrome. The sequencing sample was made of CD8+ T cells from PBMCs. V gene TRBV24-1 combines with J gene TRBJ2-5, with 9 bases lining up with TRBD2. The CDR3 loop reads CATSASSGTSYQETQYF. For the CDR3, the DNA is TGTGCCACCAGTGCCTCCTCCGGGACTAGCTACCAAGAGACCCAGTACTTC.